This T cell receptor beta chain was profiled in a study of T cell responses to AZD1222 COVID-19 vaccine (dated by TCRdb to about 2021). For the study in its entirety: TCR sequencing was performed for 230 to 250 trial participants, of whom 200 to 220 were given two doses of AZD1222 and around 25 were given two doses of MenACWY control vaccine. Trial participants were enrolled by age into 18-55, 56-69 and 70-plus year subgroups, with approximately 150, 30 and 60 TCR-sequenced participants respectively. What the authors observed across the whole study: Participants were mostly white British, with more females than males. The authors suggested clonal diversity may have been underestimated. Vaccine-associated CD4 TCRs spanned the whole spike protein, with dominant responses in regions 160-218 and 743-854. Epitopes outside the regions mutated in the B.1.351 and B.1.1.7 variants were reportedly recognized by nearly half of the unique spike-specific TCRs. Only five or six AZD1222 recipients were SARS-CoV-2 seropositive at baseline, limiting conclusions about previously exposed vaccinees. After two AZD1222 doses, both the breadth and the depth of spike-specific TCRs were significantly higher than at day 0 and than in MenACWY recipients. Because no day 14 peak-response samples were available, repertoires were characterized only after the peak T cell response. In the small 56-69-year group, the increase in depth fell short of significance, most likely because of low power.

A remark on this clone: No antigen is known for it. Base qualities are not recorded, but no much larger clone differs from it by a single base.

Germline trimming amounts to 5 bases on V and 4 bases on J, with 3 as the count of junction bases outside the gene matches. Including the terminal cysteine and phenylalanine, the CDR3 comprises 15 residues. The kept DNA is CDR3 alone, 45 bases in frame from the first base. The germline V gene specifies SNHLY as CDR1 and FYNNEI as CDR2. The time point label on this specimen signifies: about 28 days (+/-7) after the second vaccine dose. AZD1222 recipients given second doses at about 4 weeks or at about 12 weeks were pooled, since spike-specific TCR depth and breadth were not found to differ between the two schedules. Vaccinee samples came from UK trials COV001 and COV002, including a single-blind randomized controlled phase 2/3 trial of AZD1222 (ChAdOx1 nCoV-19) in healthy adults. For TCRbeta chain sequencing, PBMC samples from trial participants were taken at day 0 and at day 28 after the second dose.

The CDR3 regions of human TCRbeta chains were subjected to immunosequencing. Per the source publication's procedure: TCRs in the repertoires were matched against a reference library of SARS-CoV-2-specific TCRs that had been generated with the MIRA antigen-specificity platform. Breadth was defined as the fraction of unique TCRs that were SARS-CoV-2-associated, and depth was defined as the fraction of total T cells that were SARS-CoV-2-associated. Using the MIRA data, every spike-specific TCR was mapped to the spike region that the TCR reacted to and assigned to either a CD4 or a CD8 class. Log10-transformed breadth and depth values were compared by one-way ANOVA with Sidak's multiple comparisons tests. TCRdb holds this immuneACCESS table with in-frame rearrangements only. Some clones are missing; in checked studies, unresolved V genes explain under half, and the rest has no known cause. V, J and clone size were drawn from that table, and D and trimming were deduced from the DNA. Recorded for this sample are some 150,000 clones; approximately 90% of them occurred a single time. The leading ten clones occupy 3.1% of the sample.

The V gene is TRBV2 and the J gene is TRBJ2-2; the central 11 bases match TRBD2. The material was peripheral blood, obtained 28 days after the second AZD1222 dose. The receptor comes from an adult who received the AZD1222 COVID-19 vaccine. For the CDR3, the sequence is CASSPGLAGTGELFF. The base sequence is TGTGCCAGCAGTCCAGGACTAGCGGGCACCGGGGAGCTGTTTTTT.